A selection of T cell receptor beta chains follows, all from one sample in a study of T-cell reconstitution after alpha-beta-depleted transplantation in children. TCRdb independently ran MiXCR on the PCR reads; one entry per CDR3 protein. The table records about 460,000 distinct CDR3 sequences, more than 9.5% of them present only once. The sample consisted of PBMCs, mostly from graft donor cells, taken 180 days after TCRalphabeta/CD19-depleted stem cell transplant. The receptors shown here come from a female patient between 2 and 15 years old who had a stem cell transplant for aplastic anemia, so the T cells may come from the graft donor. Each CDR3 is given with its conserved first and last residue. A D gene is named only where the DNA matches it firmly. Clone size appears in some rows only: once, few, many, or a class for an expanded clone.

CASSPMGAKNIQYF TGTGCCAGCAGTCCCATGGGAGCCAAAAACATTCAGTACTTC - TRBJ2-4 many TRBV27
CASRRILSGSYPQETQYF TGTGCCAGCAGAAGAATTCTTAGCGGGAGTTACCCCCAAGAGACCCAGTACTTC TRBD2 TRBJ2-5 few TRBV27
CASSAGQRYQETQYF TGTGCCAGCAGTGCCGGACAGAGGTACCAAGAGACCCAGTACTTC - TRBJ2-5 - TRBV12-3/TRBV12-4
CASTQVRKKYEQYF TGTGCCAGCACCCAAGTGAGGAAAAAATACGAGCAGTACTTC - TRBJ2-7 many TRBV13
CSATRRGSQISAQPQHF TGCAGTGCTACCAGAAGGGGGTCCCAGATTTCGGCTCAGCCCCAGCATTTT - TRBJ1-5 - TRBV20-1
CASTGGRNSPLHF TGTGCCAGTACGGGCGGACGCAATTCACCCCTCCACTTT - TRBJ1-6 - TRBV19
CASSPGFRLMNTEAFF TGTGCCAGCAGCCCAGGCTTTAGACTGATGAACACTGAAGCTTTCTTT - TRBJ1-1 few TRBV7-2
CSANGYPGTGNKNIQYF TGCAGTGCTAACGGCTATCCTGGGACAGGGAATAAAAACATTCAGTACTTC TRBD1 TRBJ2-4 few TRBV20-1
CASSLSGTSGIISYNEQFF TGCGCCAGCAGCTTATCAGGAACTAGCGGGATCATCTCCTACAATGAGCAGTTCTTC TRBD2 TRBJ2-1 - TRBV5-1
CASSSSGTGVGGYTF TGTGCCAGCAGTTCGTCCGGGACAGGGGTTGGAGGCTACACCTTC TRBD1 TRBJ1-2 few TRBV28
CASSSQRGTSGMQYF TGTGCCAGCAGCTCCCAGCGTGGGACTAGCGGAATGCAGTACTTC TRBD2 TRBJ2-7 many TRBV7-6
CASSNSRDTSIHEQYF TGCGCCAGCAGCAACTCCCGGGACACCTCTATCCACGAGCAGTACTTC - TRBJ2-7 few TRBV5-1
CASSSSSRDRGLVGNTEAFF TGTGCCAGCAGTTCCTCATCCCGGGACAGGGGATTGGTTGGGAACACTGAAGCTTTCTTT TRBD1 TRBJ1-1 few TRBV12-3/TRBV12-4
CASRTGGVNQPQHF TGTGCCAGCAGGACAGGGGGTGTCAATCAGCCCCAGCATTTT TRBD1 TRBJ1-5 - TRBV12-3/TRBV12-4
CASSMMGARYGYTF TGTGCCAGTAGTATGATGGGGGCTCGCTATGGCTACACCTTC - TRBJ1-2 - TRBV19
CVSSQSGTTGELFF TGTGTCAGCAGCCAGTCCGGGACTACCGGGGAGCTGTTTTTT - TRBJ2-2 once TRBV3-1
CASSLRAFNGRTQYF TGCGCCAGCAGCTTGAGGGCCTTTAATGGCCGCACGCAGTATTTT - TRBJ2-3 few TRBV5-1
CASSDSFYNEQFF TGCGCCAGCAGTGACAGCTTTTACAATGAGCAGTTCTTC - TRBJ2-1 few TRBV10-2
CASSQEGAGVYGYTF TGTGCCAGCAGCCAAGAAGGCGCAGGGGTTTATGGCTACACCTTC - TRBJ1-2 - TRBV3-1
CASSFRERVYNEQFF TGTGCCAGCAGCTTCAGGGAACGGGTCTACAATGAGCAGTTCTTC - TRBJ2-1 few TRBV5-6
CASSVVGSRGNEQFF TGTGCCAGCAGCGTAGTGGGTTCCCGGGGCAATGAGCAGTTCTTC - TRBJ2-1 - TRBV9
CSVQTEETQYF TGCAGCGTCCAGACAGAAGAGACCCAGTACTTC - TRBJ2-5 few TRBV29-1